This entry lists 19 T cell receptor beta chains sequenced from one sample in a study of T cell responses to AZD1222 COVID-19 vaccine. Produced via immunoSEQ multiplex PCR; TCRdb's table is partial and in-frame only. The sample records roughly 67,000 clones, around 88% being singletons. Sequences were derived from peripheral blood, sampled on day 0 of AZD1222 vaccination. These receptors were collected from an adult in good health.

The V gene is TRBV10-3, the J gene TRBJ1-1, with TRBD1 as a possible D gene (5 bases). The CDR3 spans 14 residues. Per germline, CDR1 ENHRY and CDR2 SYGVKD. V was cut by 4 bases and J by 0 bases, with 9 bases left in between. The CDR3 sequence is CAISGGDLNTEAFF. The CDR3 DNA sequence: TGTGCCATCAGTGGGGGGGACTTGAACACTGAAGCTTTCTTT.

This chain joins TRBV9 and TRBJ2-1; D gene unclear. CDR1 is SGDLS and CDR2 is YYNGEE in the germline V gene. The V end was cut by 9 bases, the J end by 4 bases, with 8 bases between. The CDR3 sequence is 11 residues long. The CDR3 here is CAKRPYNEQFF. The CDR3, as DNA: TGTGCCAAAAGGCCGTACAATGAGCAGTTCTTC.

The chain recombines TRBV7-6 with TRBJ2-7, with D maybe TRBD1 (5 bases). The germline V gene has CDR1 SGHVS and CDR2 FNYEAQ. V was cut by 3 bases and J by 3 bases, with 15 bases left in between. The CDR3 sequence is 15 residues long. In DNA form, the CDR3 reads TGTGCCAGCAGCTTGGAGACAGTACCCATCTACGAGCAGTACTTC. It yields the protein CASSLETVPIYEQYF.

The chain is built from TRBV4-3 and TRBJ2-3; TRBD2 might be the D (6 bases). Germline V gene data show CDR1 as LGHNA and CDR2 as YSLEER. Trimming left V 6 bases short and J 5 bases short, with 15 bases between. The CDR3 loop spans 14 amino acids. Written as DNA, the CDR3 is TGCGCCAGCAGTCCGGGGGTGTCCGGAGATACGCAGTATTTT. Translated: CASSPGVSGDTQYF.

The gene calls are TRBV9 and TRBJ2-3, with TRBD1 matching 7 bases. Germline lookup yields CDR1 SGDLS and CDR2 YYNGEE. The CDR3 consists of 14 residues. Germline trimming cut 0 bases from V and 3 bases from J; bases unmatched to any gene: 1. The chain's CDR3 is CASSVVTGTDTQYF. The CDR3 nucleotides read TGTGCCAGCAGCGTAGTGACAGGGACAGATACGCAGTATTTT. The full variable domain, its missing parts supplied by reference TRBV9 and TRBJ2-3, is DSGVTQTPKHLITATGQRVTLRCSPRSGDLSVYWYQQSLDQGLQFLIQYYNGEERAKGNILERFSAQQFPDLHSELNLSSLELGDSALYFCASSVVTGTDTQYFGPGTRLTVL.

The CDR3 DNA is TGCGCCAGCAGCCCCCCGTCCTCAGAGCTCTACGAGCAGTACTTC. Translating it yields CASSPPSSELYEQYF. The V gene is TRBV5-1, the J gene TRBJ2-7; no clear D. Germline V gives CDR1 SGHRS, CDR2 YFSETQ. Between the trimmed V and J ends, which lost 4 bases and 3 bases, there was a span of 17 bases. The CDR3 has 15 residues.

The sample holds one count of this clone. The rearrangement links TRBV6-5 to TRBJ2-7; no clear D gene. CDR1 is MNHEY, CDR2 SVGAGI, per germline. The ends were cut back, 6 bases at V and 4 bases at J, with 13 bases in the middle. CDR3 length: 13 amino acids. The CDR3 DNA follows: TGTGCCAGCAGCGTGGAAAAGGGTTACGAGCAGTACTTC. Its translation: CASSVEKGYEQYF.

J is TRBJ2-7 and V is TRBV6-2 or TRBV6-3, with D perhaps matching TRBD2 (6 bases). The germline V gene has CDR1 MNHEY and CDR2 SVGEGT. The ends were cut back, 2 bases at V and 5 bases at J, with 13 bases in the middle. This CDR3 comprises 14 residues. CDR3 nucleotide sequence: TGTGCCAGCAGTTACGCGGCGGGGATCAACGAGCAGTACTTC. Encoded protein: CASSYAAGINEQYF.

This chain uses TRBV11-2 with TRBJ2-2; a weak D match, TRBD1 (5 bases). With 5 bases removed from V and 5 bases from J, the gap between germline ends came to 12 bases. The length of the CDR3 is 14 residues. From germline, CDR1 is SGHAT and CDR2 FQNNGV. CDR3 in amino acids: CASSKVRDTGELFF. The CDR3 bases are TGTGCCAGCAGCAAAGTCAGGGATACCGGGGAGCTGTTTTTT.

The V call is TRBV7-9, the J call TRBJ2-7; the D is unclear. V was clipped by 2 bases and J by 4 bases, with 6 bases between them. The CDR3 consists of 12 residues. CDR1 is SEHNR and CDR2 is FQNEAQ in the germline V gene (reference sequence). This CDR3 is CASSLSFYEQYF. Here the CDR3 DNA reads TGTGCCAGCAGCTTAAGTTTTTACGAGCAGTACTTC.

J is TRBJ2-5 and V is TRBV29-1; maybe TRBD2 (6 bases). The germline V gene encodes CDR1 SQVTM and CDR2 ANQGSEA. Trimming left V 0 bases short and J 1 base short, with 12 bases between. This CDR3 has 15 residues. This chain's CDR3 is CSVEDLFSGQETQYF. The CDR3 bases are TGCAGCGTTGAAGATCTTTTTAGCGGCCAAGAGACCCAGTACTTC.

J is TRBJ2-1 and V is TRBV15; the D is unclear. The CDR3 length is 11 residues. V was cut by 0 bases and J by 10 bases, with 4 bases left in between. Germline CDR1 is LNHNV and CDR2 is YYDKDF (reference sequence). The CDR3 spells CATSRETEQFF. The CDR3 DNA reads as TGTGCCACCAGCAGAGAAACGGAGCAGTTCTTC.

The rearrangement links TRBV9 to TRBJ2-3; TRBD2 agrees at 10 bases. V gave up 5 bases and J gave up 2 bases; unmatched junction bases: 8. The CDR3 spans 16 residues. The germline V gene has CDR1 SGDLS and CDR2 YYNGEE. The chain's CDR3 is CASSDLAGGVTDTQYF. In nucleotides, the CDR3 is TGTGCCAGCAGTGATTTAGCGGGGGGCGTCACAGATACGCAGTATTTT.

This clone was detected only once. The V call is TRBV7-8, the J call TRBJ2-7, with TRBD1 identical over 7 bases. The ends lost 4 bases at V and 5 bases at J; junction bases unmatched: 5. Germline V gene lookup returns CDR1 SGHVS and CDR2 FQNEAQ. The CDR3 covers 13 residues. This CDR3 reads CASSWDRRDEQYF. The CDR3 DNA reads TGTGCCAGCAGCTGGGACAGAAGGGACGAGCAGTACTTC. The whole variable domain, remainder taken from reference TRBV7-8 and TRBJ2-7, is GAGVSQSPRYKVAKRGQDVALRCDPISGHVSLFWYQQALGQGPEFLTYFQNEAQLDKSGLPSDRFFAERPEGSVSTLKIQRTQQEDSAVYLCASSWDRRDEQYFGPGTRLTVT.

The V call is TRBV9, the J call TRBJ1-1; D remains ambiguous. The V end was cut by 4 bases, the J end by 1 base, with 11 bases between. CDR1 and CDR2 (germline): SGDLS, YYNGEE. CDR3 length: 14 residues. The CDR3 protein is CASSPPASNTEAFF. CDR3 nucleotides: TGTGCCAGCAGCCCCCCTGCGTCGAACACTGAAGCTTTCTTT.

The chain uses TRBV6-1 and TRBJ2-3; 11 bases agree with TRBD2. The germline V gene encodes CDR1 MNHNS and CDR2 SASEGT. The length of the CDR3 is 17 residues. The V segment lost 0 bases and the J segment 6 bases; nucleotides outside the gene matches: 8. The CDR3, as DNA: TGTGCCAGCAGTGAAGCGCTGGGTAGCGGGAGGGTTGATACGCAGTATTTT. It translates to CASSEALGSGRVDTQYF.

J is TRBJ2-5 and V is TRBV30; D ambiguous. The CDR3 length is 13 residues. Germline CDR1 is GTSNPN and CDR2 is SVGIG (reference sequence). V dropped 0 bases and J dropped 0 bases, with 5 bases sitting between them. The CDR3: CAWSVGYQETQYF. As DNA, the CDR3 is TGTGCCTGGAGTGTCGGGTACCAAGAGACCCAGTACTTC.

This clone was seen only a few times. The chain joins TRBV28 to TRBJ2-2, with no clear D. V lost 6 bases, J lost 1 base, and 6 bases lay in between. The length of the CDR3 is 13 residues. Germline CDR1 MDHEN, CDR2 SYDVKM. This chain's CDR3 is CASRSGNTGELFF. The CDR3 DNA sequence: TGTGCCAGCAGGTCAGGGAACACCGGGGAGCTGTTTTTT. Variable domain in full (rest from reference TRBV28 and TRBJ2-2): DVKVTQSSRYLVKRTGEKVFLECVQDMDHENMFWYRQDPGLGLRLIYFSYDVKMKEKGDIPEGYSVSREKKERFSLILESASTNQTSMYLCASRSGNTGELFFGEGSRLTVL.

This chain's CDR3 is CASRLGGAIYNEQFF. The DNA of the CDR3 is TGTGCCAGCAGACTCGGGGGGGCCATCTACAATGAGCAGTTCTTC. The rearrangement uses TRBV28 and TRBJ2-1, with 8 bases aligning to TRBD2. The germline V gene has CDR1 MDHEN and CDR2 SYDVKM. The CDR3 consists of 15 residues. J lost 3 bases, V lost 6 bases, and 7 bases had no gene match. Supplemented by reference TRBV28 and TRBJ2-1, the full variable domain reads DVKVTQSSRYLVKRTGEKVFLECVQDMDHENMFWYRQDPGLGLRLIYFSYDVKMKEKGDIPEGYSVSREKKERFSLILESASTNQTSMYLCASRLGGAIYNEQFFGPGTRLTVL.